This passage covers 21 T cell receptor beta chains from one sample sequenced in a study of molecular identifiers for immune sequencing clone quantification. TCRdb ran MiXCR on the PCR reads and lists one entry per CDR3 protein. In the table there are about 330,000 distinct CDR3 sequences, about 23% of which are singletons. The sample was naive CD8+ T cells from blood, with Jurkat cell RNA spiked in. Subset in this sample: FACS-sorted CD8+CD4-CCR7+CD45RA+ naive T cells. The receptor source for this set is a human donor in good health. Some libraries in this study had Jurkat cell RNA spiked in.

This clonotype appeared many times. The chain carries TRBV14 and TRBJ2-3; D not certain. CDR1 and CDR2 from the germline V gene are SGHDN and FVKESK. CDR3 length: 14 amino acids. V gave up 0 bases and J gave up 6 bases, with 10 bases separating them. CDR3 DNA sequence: TGTGCCAGCAGCCAAGATCTCACGGCGGATACGCAGTATTTT. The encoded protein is CASSQDLTADTQYF.

The CDR3 region is CSARDLGLGVETQYF. CDR3 DNA sequence: TGCAGTGCTAGAGATCTGGGGCTAGGGGTGGAGACCCAGTACTTC. The rearrangement joins TRBV20-1 to TRBJ2-5; TRBD1 might be the D (5 bases). The CDR3 sequence is 15 residues long. Trimming removed 0 bases from V and 5 bases from J, with 16 bases in between. CDR1 and CDR2 from the germline V gene are DFQATT and SNEGSKA (reference sequence).

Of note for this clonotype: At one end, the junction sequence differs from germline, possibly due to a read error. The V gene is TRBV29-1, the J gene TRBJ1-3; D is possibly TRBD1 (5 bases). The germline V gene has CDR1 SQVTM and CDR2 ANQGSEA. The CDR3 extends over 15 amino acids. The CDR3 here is CSAEGGAPSGNTIYF. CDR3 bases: TGCAGCGCTGAAGGCGGGGCCCCCTCTGGAAACACCATATATTTT.

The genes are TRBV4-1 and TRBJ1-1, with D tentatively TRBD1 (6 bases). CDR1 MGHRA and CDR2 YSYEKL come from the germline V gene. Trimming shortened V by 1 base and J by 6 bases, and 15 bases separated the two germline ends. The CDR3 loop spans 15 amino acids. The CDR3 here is CASSQVQGVLAEAFF. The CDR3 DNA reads TGCGCCAGCAGCCAAGTACAGGGCGTTTTGGCTGAAGCTTTCTTT.

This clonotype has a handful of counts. CDR3 region: CASSYSWDSSNYGYTF. The DNA of the CDR3 is TGTGCCAGCAGTTACTCCTGGGACAGCTCCAACTATGGCTACACCTTC. The gene calls are TRBV6-2 or TRBV6-3 and TRBJ1-2; 7 nucleotides match TRBD1. The V gene end was trimmed by 0 bases and the J gene end by 2 bases; junction bases not matched to a gene: 6. Germline lookup yields CDR1 MNHEY and CDR2 SVGEGT. CDR3 length: 16 amino acids.

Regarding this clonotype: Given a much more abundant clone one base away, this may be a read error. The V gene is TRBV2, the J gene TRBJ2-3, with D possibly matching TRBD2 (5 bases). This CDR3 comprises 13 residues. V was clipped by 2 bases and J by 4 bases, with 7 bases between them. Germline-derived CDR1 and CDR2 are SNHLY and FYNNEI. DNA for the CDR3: TGTGCCAGCAGTGAACCAGCGGCAGATACGCAGTATTTT. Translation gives CASSEPAADTQYF.

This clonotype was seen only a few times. CDR3 in DNA: TGTGCCTGGAGTGCGGGGACAGGTGGTTACGGGGAGCTGTTTTTT. The encoded protein is CAWSAGTGGYGELFF. The chain is built from TRBV30 and TRBJ2-2; 8 bases align to TRBD1. V gave up 1 base and J gave up 7 bases; unmatched junction bases: 8. The germline V gene has CDR1 GTSNPN and CDR2 SVGIG (reference sequence). The CDR3 has 15 residues.

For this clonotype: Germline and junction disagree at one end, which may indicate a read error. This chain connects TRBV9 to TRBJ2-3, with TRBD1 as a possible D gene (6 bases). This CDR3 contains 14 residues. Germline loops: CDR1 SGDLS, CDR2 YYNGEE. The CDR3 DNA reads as TGTGCCAGCAGCGTATTACAGGGCACAGGTACGCAGTATTTT. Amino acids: CASSVLQGTGTQYF.

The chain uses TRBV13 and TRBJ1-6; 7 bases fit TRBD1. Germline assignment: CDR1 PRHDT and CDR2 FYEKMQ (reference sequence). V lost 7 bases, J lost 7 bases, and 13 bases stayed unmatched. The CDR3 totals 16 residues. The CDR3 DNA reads TGTGCCAGCAACTTGGCGACAGGGAGGGAAAATTCACCCCTCCACTTT. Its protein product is CASNLATGRENSPLHF.

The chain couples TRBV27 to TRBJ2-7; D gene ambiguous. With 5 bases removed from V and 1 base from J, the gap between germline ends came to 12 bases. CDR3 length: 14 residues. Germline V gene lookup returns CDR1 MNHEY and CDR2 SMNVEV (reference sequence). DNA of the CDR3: TGTGCCAGCAGTGTGGGGTCAGTTTCCTACGAGCAGTACTTC. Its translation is CASSVGSVSYEQYF.

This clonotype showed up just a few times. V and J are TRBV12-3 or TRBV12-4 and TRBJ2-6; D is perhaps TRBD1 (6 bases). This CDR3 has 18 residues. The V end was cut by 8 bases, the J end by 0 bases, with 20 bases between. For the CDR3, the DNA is TGTGCCAGCGGTTCATTGGACAGCGATTACTCTGGGGCCAACGTCCTGACTTTC. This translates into CASGSLDSDYSGANVLTF.

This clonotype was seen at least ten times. The CDR3 DNA reads as TGCAGCGTTGAGGGACAGGGTACTGGCTACACCTTC. Its protein product is CSVEGQGTGYTF. The rearrangement uses TRBV29-1 and TRBJ1-2; TRBD1 matches at 9 bases. CDR3 length: 12 residues. CDR1 is SQVTM, CDR2 ANQGSEA, per germline. Germline trimming cut 3 bases from V and 7 bases from J; bases unmatched to any gene: 3.

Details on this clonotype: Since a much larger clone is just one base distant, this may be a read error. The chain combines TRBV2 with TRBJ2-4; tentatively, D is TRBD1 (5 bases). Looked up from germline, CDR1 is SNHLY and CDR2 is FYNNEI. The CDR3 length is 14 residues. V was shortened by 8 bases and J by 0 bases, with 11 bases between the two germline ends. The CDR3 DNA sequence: TGTGCCAGCGGGGCGTGGGAAGCCAAAAACATTCAGTACTTC. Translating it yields CASGAWEAKNIQYF.

The CDR3, as DNA: TGTGCCAGTAGGCCCGGGACAGGGTACAACGAGCAGTACTTC. Amino acids: CASRPGTGYNEQYF. The rearrangement links TRBV19 to TRBJ2-7, with 9 positions matching TRBD1. Unmatched junction bases numbered 8, after V lost 6 bases and J lost 5 bases. Germline assignment: CDR1 LNHDA and CDR2 SQIVND (reference sequence). This CDR3 has 14 amino acids.

The CDR3 sequence is CASTPPRDPVPDTQYF. The CDR3, as DNA: TGTGCCAGCACTCCTCCCCGGGACCCAGTCCCAGATACGCAGTATTTT. This chain uses TRBV12-3 or TRBV12-4 with TRBJ2-3; TRBD1 or TRBD2 may be the D gene (5 bases each). The CDR3 covers 16 residues. V was pared by 7 bases and J by 4 bases, with 21 bases between.

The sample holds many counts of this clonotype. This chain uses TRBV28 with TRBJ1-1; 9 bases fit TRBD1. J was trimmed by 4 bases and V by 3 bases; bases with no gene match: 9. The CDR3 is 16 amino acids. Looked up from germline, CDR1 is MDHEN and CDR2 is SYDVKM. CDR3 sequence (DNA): TGTGCCAGCAGTTTGTACCCGTGGACAGGGGCCACTGAAGCTTTCTTT. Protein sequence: CASSLYPWTGATEAFF.

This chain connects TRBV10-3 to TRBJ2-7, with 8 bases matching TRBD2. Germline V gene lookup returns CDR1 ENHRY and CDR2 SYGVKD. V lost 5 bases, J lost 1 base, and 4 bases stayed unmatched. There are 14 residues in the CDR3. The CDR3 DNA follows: TGTGCCATCAGTAACGGACTAGCATCCTACGAGCAGTACTTC. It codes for CAISNGLASYEQYF.

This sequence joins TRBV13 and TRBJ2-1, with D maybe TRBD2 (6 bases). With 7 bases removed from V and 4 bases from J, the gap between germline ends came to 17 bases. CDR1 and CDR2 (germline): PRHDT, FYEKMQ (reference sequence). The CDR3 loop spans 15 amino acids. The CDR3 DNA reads TGTGCCAGCACCCCCCGTCCGGGGGATTACAATGAGCAGTTCTTC. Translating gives CASTPRPGDYNEQFF. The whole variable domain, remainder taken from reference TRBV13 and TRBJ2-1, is AAGVIQSPRHLIKEKRETATLKCYPIPRHDTVYWYQQGPGQDPQFLISFYEKMQSDKGSIPDRFSAQQFSDYHSELNMSSLELGDSALYFCASTPRPGDYNEQFFGPGTRLTVL.

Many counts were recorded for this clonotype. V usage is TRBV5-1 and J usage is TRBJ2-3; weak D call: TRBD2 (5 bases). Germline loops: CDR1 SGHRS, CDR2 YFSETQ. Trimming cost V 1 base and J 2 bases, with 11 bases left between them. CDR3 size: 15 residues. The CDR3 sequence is CASSLNGIDTDTQYF. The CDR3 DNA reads TGCGCCAGCAGCTTGAACGGGATAGACACAGATACGCAGTATTTT. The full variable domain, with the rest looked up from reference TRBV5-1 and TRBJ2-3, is KAGVTQTPRYLIKTRGQQVTLSCSPISGHRSVSWYQQTPGQGLQFLFEYFSETQRNKGNFPGRFSGRQFSNSRSEMNVSTLELGDSALYLCASSLNGIDTDTQYFGPGTRLTVL.

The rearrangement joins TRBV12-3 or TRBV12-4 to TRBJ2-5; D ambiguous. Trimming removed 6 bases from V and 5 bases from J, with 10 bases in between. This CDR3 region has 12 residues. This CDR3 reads CASSPVSETQYF. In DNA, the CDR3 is TGTGCCAGCAGCCCAGTGTCGGAGACCCAGTACTTC.

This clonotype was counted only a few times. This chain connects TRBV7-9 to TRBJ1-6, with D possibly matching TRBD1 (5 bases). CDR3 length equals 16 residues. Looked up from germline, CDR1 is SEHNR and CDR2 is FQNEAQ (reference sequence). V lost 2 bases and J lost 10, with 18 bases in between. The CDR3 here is CASSLSLTVGVSPLHF. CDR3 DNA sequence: TGTGCCAGCAGCTTAAGCCTGACAGTAGGGGTCTCACCCCTCCACTTT. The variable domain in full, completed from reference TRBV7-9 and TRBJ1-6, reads DTGVSQNPRHKITKRGQNVTFRCDPISEHNRLYWYRQTLGQGPEFLTYFQNEAQLEKSRLLSDRFSAERPKGSFSTLEIQRTEQGDSAMYLCASSLSLTVGVSPLHFGNGTRLTVT.